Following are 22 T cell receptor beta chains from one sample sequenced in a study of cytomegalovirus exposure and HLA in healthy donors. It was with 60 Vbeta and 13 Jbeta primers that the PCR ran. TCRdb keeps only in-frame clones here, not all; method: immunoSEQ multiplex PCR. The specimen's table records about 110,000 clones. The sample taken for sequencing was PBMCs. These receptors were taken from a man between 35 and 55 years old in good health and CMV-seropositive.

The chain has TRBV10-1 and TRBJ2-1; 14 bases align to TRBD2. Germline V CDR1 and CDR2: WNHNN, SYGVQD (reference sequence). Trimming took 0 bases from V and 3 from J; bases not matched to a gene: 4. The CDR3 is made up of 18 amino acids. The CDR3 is CASSESGLAGVGYNEQFF. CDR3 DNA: TGCGCCAGCAGTGAGTCGGGACTAGCGGGAGTCGGCTACAATGAGCAGTTCTTC.

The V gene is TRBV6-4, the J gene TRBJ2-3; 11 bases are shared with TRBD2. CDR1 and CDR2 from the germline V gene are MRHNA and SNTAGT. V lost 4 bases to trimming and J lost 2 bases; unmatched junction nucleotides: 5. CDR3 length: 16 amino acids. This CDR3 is CASSAPGLADTDTQYF. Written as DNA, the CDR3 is TGTGCCAGCAGTGCCCCGGGACTAGCGGACACAGATACGCAGTATTTT.

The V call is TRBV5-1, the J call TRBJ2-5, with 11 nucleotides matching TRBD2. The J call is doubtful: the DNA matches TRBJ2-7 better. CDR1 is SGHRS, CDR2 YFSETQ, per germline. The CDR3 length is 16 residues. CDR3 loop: CASSTSGTSGSYEQYF. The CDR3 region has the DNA TGCGCCAGCAGCACATCGGGGACTAGCGGATCCTACGAGCAGTACTTC.

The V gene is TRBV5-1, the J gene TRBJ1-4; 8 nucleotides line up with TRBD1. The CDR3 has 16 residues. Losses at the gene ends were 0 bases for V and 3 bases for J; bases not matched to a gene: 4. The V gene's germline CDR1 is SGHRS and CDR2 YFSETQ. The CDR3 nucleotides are TGCGCCAGCAGCTTGGGACAGGGGCCCTCTAATGAAAAACTGTTTTTT. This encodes CASSLGQGPSNEKLFF.

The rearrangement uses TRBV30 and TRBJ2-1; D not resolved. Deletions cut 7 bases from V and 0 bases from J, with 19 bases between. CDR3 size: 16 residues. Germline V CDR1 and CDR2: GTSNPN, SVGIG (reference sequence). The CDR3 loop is CASNHGSLRSYNEQFF. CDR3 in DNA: TGTGCCTCCAACCACGGGTCGCTCCGCTCCTACAATGAGCAGTTCTTC.

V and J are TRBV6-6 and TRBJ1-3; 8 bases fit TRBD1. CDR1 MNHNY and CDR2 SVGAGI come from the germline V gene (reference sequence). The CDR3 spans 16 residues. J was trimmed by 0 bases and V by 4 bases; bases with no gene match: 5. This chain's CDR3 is CASSWGQESSGNTIYF. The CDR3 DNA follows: TGTGCCAGCAGTTGGGGACAGGAGAGCTCTGGAAACACCATATATTTT.

The CDR3 reads CASRSGTGTYEQYF. The CDR3 bases are TGTGCCAGCAGATCCGGGACAGGGACCTACGAGCAGTACTTC. The rearrangement uses TRBV6-6 and TRBJ2-7; the match to TRBD1 covers 9 bases. The CDR3 runs to 14 residues. The V segment lost 6 bases and the J segment 2 bases; nucleotides outside the gene matches: 5. The germline CDR1 and CDR2 sequences are MNHNY and SVGAGI (reference sequence).

The CDR3 is CASSFLQGFEQYF. The CDR3 coding sequence is TGTGCCAGCAGCTTCCTGCAGGGGTTCGAGCAGTACTTC. The chain couples TRBV11-2 to TRBJ2-7; perhaps TRBD1 as D (6 bases). The germline CDR1 and CDR2 sequences are SGHAT and FQNNGV. Trimming removed 3 bases from V and 6 bases from J, with 12 bases in between. The CDR3 contains 13 residues.

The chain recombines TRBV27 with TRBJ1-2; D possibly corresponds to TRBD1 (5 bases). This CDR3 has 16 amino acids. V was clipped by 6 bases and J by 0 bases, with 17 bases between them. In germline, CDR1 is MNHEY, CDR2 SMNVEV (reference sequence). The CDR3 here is CASRLTVSNPNYGYTF. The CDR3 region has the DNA TGTGCCAGCAGACTGACAGTCAGCAACCCTAACTATGGCTACACCTTC.

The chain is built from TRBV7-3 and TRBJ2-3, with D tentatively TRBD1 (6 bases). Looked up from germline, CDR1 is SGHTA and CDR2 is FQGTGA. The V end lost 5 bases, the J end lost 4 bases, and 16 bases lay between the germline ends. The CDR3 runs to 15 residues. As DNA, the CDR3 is TGTGCCAGCAGCCCTCCGGACAGTCCCCCAGATACGCAGTATTTT. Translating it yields CASSPPDSPPDTQYF.

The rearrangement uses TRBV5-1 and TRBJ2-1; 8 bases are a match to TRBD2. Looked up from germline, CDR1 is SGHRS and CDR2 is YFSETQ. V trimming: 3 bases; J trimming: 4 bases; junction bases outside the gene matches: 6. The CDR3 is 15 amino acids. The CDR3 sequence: CASSSGLGGYNEQFF. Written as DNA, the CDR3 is TGCGCCAGCAGCTCGGGACTAGGAGGGTACAATGAGCAGTTCTTC.

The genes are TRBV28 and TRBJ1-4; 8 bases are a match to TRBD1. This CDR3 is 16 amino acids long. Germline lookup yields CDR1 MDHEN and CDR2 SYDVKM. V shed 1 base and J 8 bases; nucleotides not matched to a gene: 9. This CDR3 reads CASSLSGTGRREKLFF. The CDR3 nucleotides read TGTGCCAGCAGTTTATCCGGGACAGGCCGGAGGGAAAAACTGTTTTTT.

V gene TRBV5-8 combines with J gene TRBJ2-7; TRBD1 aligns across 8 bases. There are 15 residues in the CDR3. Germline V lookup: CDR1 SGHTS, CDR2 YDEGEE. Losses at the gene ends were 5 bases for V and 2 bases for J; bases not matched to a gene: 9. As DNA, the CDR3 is TGTGCCAGCAGACGCAGCAGGGGGCTTACCTACGAGCAGTACTTC. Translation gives CASRRSRGLTYEQYF.

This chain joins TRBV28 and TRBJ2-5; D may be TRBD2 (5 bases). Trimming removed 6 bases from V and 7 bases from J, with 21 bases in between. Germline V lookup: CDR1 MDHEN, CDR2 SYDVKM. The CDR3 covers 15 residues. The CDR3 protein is CASRPRTPPFSTQYF. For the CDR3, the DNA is TGTGCCAGCAGACCTCGGACTCCTCCATTTTCGACCCAGTACTTC.

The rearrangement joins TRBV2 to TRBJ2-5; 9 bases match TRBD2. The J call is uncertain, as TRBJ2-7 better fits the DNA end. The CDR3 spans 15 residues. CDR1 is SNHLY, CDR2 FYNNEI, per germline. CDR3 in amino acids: CASSPLAGGYYEQYF. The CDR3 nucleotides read TGTGCCAGCAGCCCTCTCGCGGGAGGGTACTACGAGCAGTACTTC.

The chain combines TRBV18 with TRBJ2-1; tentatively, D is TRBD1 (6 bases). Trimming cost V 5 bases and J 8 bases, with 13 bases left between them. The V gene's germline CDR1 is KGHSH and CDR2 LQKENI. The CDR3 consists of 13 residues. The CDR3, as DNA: TGTGCCAGCTCAGGGGACATGTGGGATGAGCAGTTCTTC. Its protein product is CASSGDMWDEQFF.

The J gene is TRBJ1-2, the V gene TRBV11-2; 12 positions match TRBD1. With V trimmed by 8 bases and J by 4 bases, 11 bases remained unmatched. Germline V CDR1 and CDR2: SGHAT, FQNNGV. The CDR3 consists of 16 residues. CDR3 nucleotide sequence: TGTGCCAGCCCCCGGGACAGGGGGCGAAGTGGCTATGGCTACACCTTC. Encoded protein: CASPRDRGRSGYGYTF.

Here the CDR3 DNA reads TGTGCCAGCAGTTTGGTTAAGGGGAGGGGGACGGGTCAGCCCCAGCATTTT. Residues: CASSLVKGRGTGQPQHF. J is TRBJ1-5 and V is TRBV28; the D gene is possibly TRBD1 (6 bases). CDR1 is MDHEN and CDR2 is SYDVKM in the germline V gene. This CDR3 has 17 residues. V was shortened by 3 bases and J by 6 bases, with 21 bases between the two germline ends.

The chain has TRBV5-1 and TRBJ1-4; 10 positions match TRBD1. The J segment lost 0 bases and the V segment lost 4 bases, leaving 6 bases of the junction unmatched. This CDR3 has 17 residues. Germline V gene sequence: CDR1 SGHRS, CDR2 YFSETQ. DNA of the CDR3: TGCGCCAGCAGCCTAGGGACAGGGGAGGCAACTAATGAAAAACTGTTTTTT. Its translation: CASSLGTGEATNEKLFF.

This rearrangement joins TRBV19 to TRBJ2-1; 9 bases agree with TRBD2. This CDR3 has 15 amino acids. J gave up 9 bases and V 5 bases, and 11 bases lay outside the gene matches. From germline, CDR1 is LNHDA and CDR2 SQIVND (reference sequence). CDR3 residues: CASSARPGLASEQFF. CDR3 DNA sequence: TGTGCCAGTAGTGCGCGACCGGGACTAGCTTCTGAGCAGTTCTTC.

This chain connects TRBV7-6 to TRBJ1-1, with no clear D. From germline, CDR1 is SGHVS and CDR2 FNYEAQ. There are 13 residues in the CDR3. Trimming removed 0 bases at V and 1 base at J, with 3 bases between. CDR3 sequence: CASSLAQNTEAFF. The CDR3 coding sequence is TGTGCCAGCAGCTTAGCACAGAACACTGAAGCTTTCTTT.

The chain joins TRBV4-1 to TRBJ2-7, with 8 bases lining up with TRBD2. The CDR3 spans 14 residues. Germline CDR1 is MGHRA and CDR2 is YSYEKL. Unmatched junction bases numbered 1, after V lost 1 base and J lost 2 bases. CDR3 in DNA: TGCGCCAGCAGCCAAGTACTAGCGGCCTACGAGCAGTACTTC. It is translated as CASSQVLAAYEQYF.